The clone carrying this T cell receptor beta chain was counted only a few times. The antigen is undetermined. Measured with immunoSEQ multiplex PCR; TCRdb has only the in-frame clones, and not every one. The sample lists approximately 100,000 clones, 90% to 95% occurring once. The sample is drawn from a study of siplizumab effects on memory and regulatory T cells. Study observations and caveats: In siplizumab cultures, the suppressive function of proliferating Tregs remained unconfirmed.

V was shortened by 4 bases and J by 3 bases, with 15 bases between the two germline ends. The CDR3 consists of 15 residues. Germline V lookup: CDR1 LNHDA, CDR2 SQIVND (reference sequence). The receptor's source is a human donor in good health. The material sequenced was Tregs sorted from blood. J is TRBJ1-2 and V is TRBV19; D gene ambiguous. The CDR3 loop reads CASSTPGLRDYGYTF. The CDR3 DNA is TGTGCCAGTAGTACCCCCGGGTTAAGGGACTATGGCTACACCTTC.